A selection of T cell receptor beta chains follows, all from one sample in a study of control samples from healthy donors and cancer patients. The data were produced by immunoSEQ multiplex PCR, yet TCRdb's version contains in-frame clones alone and is incomplete. Of around 130,000 clones in the sample, roughly 90% were seen once. Material: blood. These receptors came from a man between 50 and 59 years old in good health. Each CDR3 is given with its conserved first and last residue. The order of the fields is V gene, CDR3 length, clone size, J gene, D gene, CDR3 DNA, CDR3 protein. A D gene is named only where the DNA matches it firmly. The size of a clone is reported for some rows only, either as once, few or many, or as a class for expanded clones.

TRBV18	16	.	TRBJ2-2	TRBD1	TGTGCCAGCTCACCTAGACAGGGGTCTTTCGCCGGGGAGCTGTTTTTT	CASSPRQGSFAGELFF
TRBV2	14	few	TRBJ1-5	TRBD1	TGTGCCAGCAGTGAGGGACAGGGGGGTCAGCCCCAGCATTTT	CASSEGQGGQPQHF
TRBV7-8	18	once	TRBJ2-2	TRBD1	TGTGCCAGCAGCAAATCGCCGGGACAGGGGGCCAGCACCGGGGAGCTGTTTTTT	CASSKSPGQGASTGELFF
TRBV5-1	12	.	TRBJ2-5	.	TGCGCCAGCAGCTTGGGCCAAGAGACCCAGTACTTC	CASSLGQETQYF
TRBV5-1	14	.	TRBJ1-1	TRBD1	TGCGCCAGCAGCCTGGACAGGGAGGTTTTGGGAGCTTTCTTT	CASSLDREVLGAFF
TRBV4-3	15	few	TRBJ1-4	.	TGCGCCAGCAGCCAAGATGCCGGGAGTGGTGAAAAACTGTTTTTT	CASSQDAGSGEKLFF
TRBV6-6	14	.	TRBJ2-1	.	TGTGCCAGCAGTTGGGGGAGCTCCTACAATGAGCAGTTCTTC	CASSWGSSYNEQFF
TRBV15	14	.	TRBJ1-6	TRBD1	TGTGCCACCAGCGGAGACAGGGGGCCATCACCCCTCCACTTT	CATSGDRGPSPLHF
TRBV15	18	.	TRBJ2-4	TRBD1	TGTGCCACCAGCAGAGTTCGACAGGGGGCGCTAAGGATTGACATTCAGTACTTC	CATSRVRQGALRIDIQYF
TRBV20-1	16	.	TRBJ1-2	.	TGCAGTGCTAGTGTCAGGGAAAATATCTTGGGCTATGGCTACACCTTC	CSASVRENILGYGYTF
TRBV7-2	13	.	TRBJ1-1	.	TGTGCCAGCAGCCTATGGGGGAACACTGAAGCTTTCTTT	CASSLWGNTEAFF
TRBV7-2	15	.	TRBJ1-1	.	TGTGCCAGCAGCTTAGCAAAGGGGGTTGACACTGAAGCTTTCTTT	CASSLAKGVDTEAFF
TRBV9	15	.	TRBJ1-1	.	TGTGCCAGCAGCGTAGTGCGGGGGAGGAACACTGAAGCTTTCTTT	CASSVVRGRNTEAFF
TRBV5-5	11	.	TRBJ2-1	.	TGTGCCAGCAGCTTTCCAGATGAGCAGTTCTTC	CASSFPDEQFF
TRBV19	14	once	TRBJ1-2	.	TGTGCCAGTCAACACGGACAAGGGTCGGGTGGCTACACCTTC	CASQHGQGSGGYTF
TRBV11-2	12	.	TRBJ2-5	.	TGTGCCAGCAGCTTAGACCAAGAGACCCAGTACTTC	CASSLDQETQYF
TRBV13	15	once	TRBJ1-2	TRBD1	TGTGCCAGCAGCTTTGGCCAAGGGACAGCCCAGGGCTACACCTTC	CASSFGQGTAQGYTF
TRBV6-5	14	.	TRBJ1-2	TRBD1	TGTGCCAGCAGTTACCTGACAGGGGAAAATGGCTACACCTTC	CASSYLTGENGYTF
TRBV7-9	14	.	TRBJ2-1	.	TGTGCCAGCAGCTTGAAGGGGGGTACAAATGAGCAGTTCTTC	CASSLKGGTNEQFF
TRBV5-5	16	once	TRBJ1-3	.	TGTGCCAGCAGCTTGGGGGGGCCCTTCTCTGGAAACACCATATATTTT	CASSLGGPFSGNTIYF
TRBV27	14	.	TRBJ1-1	.	TGTGCCAGCAGTGTGGGGGTCCCAAACACTGAAGCTTTCTTT	CASSVGVPNTEAFF
TRBV2	15	.	TRBJ1-5	.	TGTGCCAGCAGTGAAGCGACAGTGAGGGGTCAGCCCCAGCATTTT	CASSEATVRGQPQHF
TRBV5-1	15	.	TRBJ1-1	.	TGCGCCAGCAGCTTGGAACGGACCGTGAACACTGAAGCTTTCTTT	CASSLERTVNTEAFF
TRBV5-4	14	.	TRBJ1-2	TRBD1	TGTGCCAGCAGCTTTGGACAGGGGGGACGAGGCTACACCTTC	CASSFGQGGRGYTF
TRBV28	17	.	TRBJ1-4	.	TGTGCCAGCAGTCAAAATGGGGGGGATGCAACTAATGAAAAACTGTTTTTT	CASSQNGGDATNEKLFF
TRBV19	13	few	TRBJ2-7	.	TGTGCCAGTAGCCCGGGACCCTACTACGAGCAGTACTTC	CASSPGPYYEQYF
TRBV15	15	.	TRBJ2-3	TRBD1	TGTGCCACCAGCACCGACAGGGCCGTTACAGATACGCAGTATTTT	CATSTDRAVTDTQYF
TRBV10-3	13	.	TRBJ2-7	TRBD1	TGTGCCATCACTACGGGACAGGGATACGAGCAGTACTTC	CAITTGQGYEQYF
TRBV19	16	.	TRBJ1-5	.	TGTGCCAGTAGTATCCAGGGTTCAAATGGCAATCAGCCCCAGCATTTT	CASSIQGSNGNQPQHF
TRBV4-1	15	.	TRBJ2-2	TRBD1	TGCGCCAGCAGCCAAGTACAGGGGTCGCCCGGGGAGCTGTTTTTT	CASSQVQGSPGELFF
TRBV6-5	15	.	TRBJ1-2	TRBD1	TGTGCCAGCAGTTATCTCCCGGGACAGGGAGCTGGCTACACCTTC	CASSYLPGQGAGYTF
TRBV6-5	13	few	TRBJ1-1	.	TGTGCCAGCAGTTACTCTCTAGGGGCTGAAGCTTTCTTT	CASSYSLGAEAFF
TRBV29-1	14	.	TRBJ2-3	.	TGCAGCGTTGGGGCGGGACAGCTCACAGATACGCAGTATTTT	CSVGAGQLTDTQYF
TRBV6-5	15	.	TRBJ1-6	TRBD1	TGTGCCAGCAGTTCTACAGGGGGCTATAATTCACCCCTCCACTTT	CASSSTGGYNSPLHF
TRBV5-6	17	once	TRBJ2-7	.	TGTGCCAGCAGCTTGGCCTACGCAGGGAGTTCCTCCTACGAGCAGTACTTC	CASSLAYAGSSSYEQYF
TRBV6-6	13	few	TRBJ1-1	.	TGTGCCAGCAGGCCCAGGGGGAACACTGAAGCTTTCTTT	CASRPRGNTEAFF
TRBV29-1	14	.	TRBJ1-1	.	TGCAGCGTTAGGAGGGGACCTATGAACACTGAAGCTTTCTTT	CSVRRGPMNTEAFF
TRBV30	13	.	TRBJ1-2	.	TGTGCCTGGAGGAGGGGATCTAACTATGGCTACACCTTC	CAWRRGSNYGYTF
TRBV6-6	14	.	TRBJ1-2	TRBD1	TGTGCCAGCAGTTTACCGGGACAGGGGAATGGCTACACCTTC	CASSLPGQGNGYTF
TRBV11-2	15	.	TRBJ2-7	TRBD1	TGTGCCAGCAGCTTAGATAACAGGGGGTACTACGAGCAGTACTTC	CASSLDNRGYYEQYF
TRBV3-1/TRBV3-2	14	once	TRBJ1-5	.	TGTGCCAGCAGCCAACTCCGGACAAATCAGCCCCAGCATTTT	CASSQLRTNQPQHF
TRBV2	12	.	TRBJ1-2	.	TGTGCCAGCAGCCCTTCCCTCTATGGCTACACCTTC	CASSPSLYGYTF
TRBV19	12	.	TRBJ1-5	.	TGTGCCAGTAGTATACAGGGATGGCCCCAGCATTTT	CASSIQGWPQHF
TRBV12-5	15	once	TRBJ1-1	.	TGTGCTAGTGGTTTGGTAACAGGGACGGACACTGAAGCTTTCTTT	CASGLVTGTDTEAFF
TRBV4-3	16	.	TRBJ2-3	.	TGCGCCAGCAGCCAAGACCCGACAGTTCTGACAGATACGCAGTATTTT	CASSQDPTVLTDTQYF
TRBV5-1	14	.	TRBJ2-7	.	TGCGCCAGCAGCTTGGACAGGTTCTCTTACGAGCAGTACTTC	CASSLDRFSYEQYF
TRBV18	13	.	TRBJ2-7	.	TGTGCCAGCTCCCCCGGCTCTTCCTACGAGCAGTACTTC	CASSPGSSYEQYF
TRBV4-2	17	.	TRBJ2-2	.	TGTGCCAGCAGCCTAGATCCCAGGGGTGGGAATACCGGGGAGCTGTTTTTT	CASSLDPRGGNTGELFF
TRBV3-1/TRBV3-2	13	once	TRBJ1-5	.	TGTGCCAGCAGCCAAGATGGGGGTATAGCCCAGCATTTT	CASSQDGGIAQHF
TRBV7-6	15	once	TRBJ2-7	TRBD1	TGTGCCAGCAGCCCCCGGGACAGGGACTTCCACGAGCAGTACTTC	CASSPRDRDFHEQYF
TRBV27	15	.	TRBJ1-4	.	TGTGCCAGCAGACCCGGGACCGGTCGGAATGAAAAACTGTTTTTT	CASRPGTGRNEKLFF
TRBV6-5	15	.	TRBJ2-3	TRBD2	TGTGCCAGCAGCCTTAGACTAGCGGGCACAGATACGCAGTATTTT	CASSLRLAGTDTQYF
TRBV27	13	.	TRBJ2-7	.	TGTGCCAGCAGTTTCGGGACTCCCTACGAGCAGTACTTC	CASSFGTPYEQYF
TRBV6-5	13	.	TRBJ1-5	.	TGTGCCAGCTCCCTTGGGGAATATCAGCCCCAGCATTTT	CASSLGEYQPQHF
TRBV30	13	.	TRBJ1-1	.	TGTGCCTGGAGTGATTGGGGGAACACTGAAGCTTTCTTT	CAWSDWGNTEAFF
TRBV21-1	15	.	TRBJ1-1	.	TGTGCCAGCAGCCGGTGGAGGGGGGCAGTCTCTGAAGCTTTCTTT	CASSRWRGAVSEAFF
TRBV19	15	.	TRBJ1-2	TRBD1	TGTGCCAGTAGTATGGACAGGGGGCCATACTATGGCTACACCTTC	CASSMDRGPYYGYTF
TRBV12-5	14	.	TRBJ1-2	.	TGTGCTAGTGGACTCGGACACACTAACTATGGCTACACCTTC	CASGLGHTNYGYTF
TRBV7-2	13	.	TRBJ1-2	TRBD1	TGTGCCAGCAGCACAGCAGGGGGCAGGGGCTACACCTTC	CASSTAGGRGYTF